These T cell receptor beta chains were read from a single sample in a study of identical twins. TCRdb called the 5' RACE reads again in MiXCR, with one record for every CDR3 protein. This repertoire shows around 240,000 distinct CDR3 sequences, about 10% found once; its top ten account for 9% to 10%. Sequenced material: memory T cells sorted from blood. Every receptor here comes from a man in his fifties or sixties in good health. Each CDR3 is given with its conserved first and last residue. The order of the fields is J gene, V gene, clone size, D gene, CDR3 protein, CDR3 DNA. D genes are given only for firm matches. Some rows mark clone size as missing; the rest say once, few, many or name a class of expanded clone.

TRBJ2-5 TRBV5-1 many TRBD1 CASSHGTGNQETQYF TGCGCCAGCAGCCACGGGACAGGAAACCAAGAGACCCAGTACTTC
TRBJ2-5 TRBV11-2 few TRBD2 CASSWTSGYQETQYF TGTGCCAGCAGCTGGACTAGCGGGTACCAAGAGACCCAGTACTTC
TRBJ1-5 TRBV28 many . CASSLRAQPQHF TGTGCCAGCAGTTTAAGAGCACAGCCCCAGCATTTT
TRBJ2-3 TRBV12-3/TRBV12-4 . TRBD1 CASSLNWQGAVDTQYF TGTGCCAGCAGTTTAAATTGGCAGGGGGCTGTAGATACGCAGTATTTT
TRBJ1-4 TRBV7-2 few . CASSPNHAGTNEKLFF TGTGCCAGCAGCCCCAACCATGCAGGGACTAATGAAAAACTGTTTTTT
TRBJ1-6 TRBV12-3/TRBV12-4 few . CASRDSNNSPLHF TGTGCCAGCAGGGACAGCAATAATTCACCCCTCCACTTT
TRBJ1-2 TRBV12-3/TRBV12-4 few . CASSPRVSRGRGGYTF TGTGCCAGCAGTCCGCGGGTCTCCAGGGGTAGAGGTGGCTACACCTTC
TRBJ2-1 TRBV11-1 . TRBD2 CASSGGSGTGGTYNEQFF TGTGCCAGCAGCGGAGGGAGCGGGACCGGGGGGACCTACAATGAGCAGTTCTTC
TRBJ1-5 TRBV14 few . CASSQENVTYSNQPQHF TGTGCCAGCAGCCAAGAGAACGTTACCTATAGCAATCAGCCCCAGCATTTT
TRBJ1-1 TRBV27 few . CASSLSVGRPLNTEAFF TGTGCCAGCAGTTTATCCGTAGGGCGTCCCTTGAACACTGAAGCTTTCTTT
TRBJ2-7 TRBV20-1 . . CSATVLAYEQYF TGCAGTGCTACAGTGCTAGCCTACGAGCAGTACTTC
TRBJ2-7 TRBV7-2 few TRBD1 CASSLVGQGGFEQYF TGTGCCAGCAGCTTAGTTGGACAGGGGGGCTTCGAGCAGTACTTC
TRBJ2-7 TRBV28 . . CASSFGGSESYEQYF TGTGCCAGCAGTTTTGGGGGATCGGAGTCCTACGAGCAGTACTTC
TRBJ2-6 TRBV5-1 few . CASSSDGGSGANVLTF TGCGCCAGCAGCTCGGACGGAGGGTCTGGGGCCAACGTCCTGACTTTC
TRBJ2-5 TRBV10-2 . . CASGQTETQYF TGCGCCAGCGGTCAGACGGAGACCCAGTACTTC
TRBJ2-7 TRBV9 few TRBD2 CASSPRAGGDYEQYF TGTGCCAGCAGCCCCCGGGCCGGGGGGGACTACGAGCAGTACTTC
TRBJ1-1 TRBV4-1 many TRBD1 CASSQGTGTMNTEAFF TGCGCCAGCAGCCAAGGGACAGGAACCATGAACACTGAAGCTTTCTTT
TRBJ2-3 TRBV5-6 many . CASSPVRSTDTQYF TGTGCCAGCAGCCCTGTTCGGAGCACAGATACGCAGTATTTT
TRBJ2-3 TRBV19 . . CASRALNGRTDTQYF TGTGCCAGTAGGGCCCTGAACGGGCGCACAGATACGCAGTATTTT
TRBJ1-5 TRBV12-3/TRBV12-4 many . CASSWTSNQPQHF TGTGCCAGCAGCTGGACTAGCAATCAGCCCCAGCATTTT
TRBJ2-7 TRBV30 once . CAWRGGRNYEQYF TGTGCCTGGAGAGGTGGCAGAAACTACGAGCAGTACTTC
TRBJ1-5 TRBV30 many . CAWSGHFGSNQPQHF TGTGCCTGGAGTGGACACTTTGGGAGCAATCAGCCCCAGCATTTT
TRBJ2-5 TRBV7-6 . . CASSLPWGKYQETQYF TGTGCCAGCAGCTTACCGTGGGGGAAGTACCAAGAGACCCAGTACTTC
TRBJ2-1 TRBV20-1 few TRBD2 CSAEGASGSLGDEQFF TGCAGTGCTGAAGGGGCTAGCGGGAGTCTGGGGGATGAGCAGTTCTTC
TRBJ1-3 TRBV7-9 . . CASSYGLSGNTIYF TGTGCCAGCAGCTACGGACTTTCTGGAAACACCATATATTTT
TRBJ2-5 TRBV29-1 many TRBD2 CSVGLAGLGETQYF TGCAGCGTAGGACTAGCGGGGCTCGGAGAGACCCAGTACTTC
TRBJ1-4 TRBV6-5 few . CASSFATEEKLFF TGTGCCAGCAGTTTCGCGACAGAAGAAAAACTGTTTTTT
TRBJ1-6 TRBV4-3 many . CASSQTGFYNSPLHF TGCGCCAGCAGCCAAACCGGGTTTTATAATTCACCCCTCCACTTT
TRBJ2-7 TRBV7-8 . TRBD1 CASSYPDRAHEQYF TGTGCCAGCAGCTACCCGGACAGGGCCCACGAGCAGTACTTC
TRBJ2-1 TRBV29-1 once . CSVEDQDKYNEQFF TGCAGCGTTGAAGATCAGGACAAGTACAATGAGCAGTTCTTC
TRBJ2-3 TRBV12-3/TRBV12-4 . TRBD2 CASKIAGGATDTQYF TGTGCCAGCAAAATAGCGGGGGGTGCCACAGATACGCAGTATTTT
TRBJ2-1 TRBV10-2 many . CASGFNEQFF TGCGCCAGCGGTTTCAATGAGCAGTTCTTC
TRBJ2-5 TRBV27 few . CASSLMGGSRLETQYF TGTGCCAGCAGTCTAATGGGGGGATCCAGGTTGGAGACCCAGTACTTC
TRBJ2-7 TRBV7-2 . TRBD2 CASSFGGSGNYEQYF TGTGCCAGCAGCTTCGGTGGTAGCGGGAACTACGAGCAGTACTTC
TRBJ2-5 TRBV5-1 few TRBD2 CASSFLAGRQETQYF TGCGCCAGCAGCTTCCTAGCGGGCCGACAAGAGACCCAGTACTTC
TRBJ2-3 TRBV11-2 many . CASSFLDHRTDTQYF TGTGCCAGCAGCTTTCTTGACCACCGCACAGATACGCAGTATTTT
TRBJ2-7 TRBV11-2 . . CASSLIRGRGSYEQYF TGTGCCAGCAGCTTGATCCGAGGTAGGGGCTCCTACGAGCAGTACTTC
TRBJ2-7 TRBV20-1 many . CSARAGKGPYEQYF TGCAGTGCTAGAGCCGGGAAAGGGCCCTACGAGCAGTACTTC
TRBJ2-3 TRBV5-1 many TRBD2 CASSKTVAGGMADTQYF TGCGCCAGCAGCAAAACCGTAGCGGGGGGAATGGCAGATACGCAGTATTTT
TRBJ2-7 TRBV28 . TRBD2 CASSPRSFSGRANEQYF TGTGCCAGCAGTCCCCGAAGTTTTAGCGGGAGGGCCAACGAGCAGTACTTC
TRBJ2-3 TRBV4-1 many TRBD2 CASSQEPSGGTDTQYF TGCGCCAGCAGCCAAGAGCCTAGCGGAGGCACAGATACGCAGTATTTT
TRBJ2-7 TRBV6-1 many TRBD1 CASSKDRVPYEQYF TGTGCCAGCAGTAAGGACAGGGTCCCCTACGAGCAGTACTTC
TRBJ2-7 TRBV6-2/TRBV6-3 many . CASSDGAFQQYF TGTGCCAGCAGCGACGGCGCGTTTCAGCAGTACTTC
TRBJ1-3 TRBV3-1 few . CASSQEYGLLGNTIYF TGTGCCAGCAGCCAAGAGTATGGACTCTTGGGAAACACCATATATTTT
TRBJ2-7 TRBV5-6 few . CASSLWRSYEQYF TGTGCCAGCAGCTTGTGGCGTTCCTACGAGCAGTACTTC
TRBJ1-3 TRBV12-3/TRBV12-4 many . CASSFPSGTGNTIYF TGTGCCAGCAGTTTCCCTTCAGGGACTGGAAACACCATATATTTT